This entry features one TCR beta chain sequence. What it binds is not known. This sample stems from a study of STAT5B mutations in CD4+ large granular lymphocyte leukemia. Study observations and caveats: 8/27 top patient clones versus 2/35 control clones were TRBV06-family.

Sequenced by immunoSEQ multiplex PCR; TCRdb stores in-frame clones only, minus some. The sample shows about 33,000 clones, roughly 76% of them seen only once. Germline loops: CDR1 SGHRS, CDR2 YFSETQ. V was cut by 0 bases and J by 5 bases, with 14 bases left in between. CDR3 length equals 15 residues. The receptor's source is a human donor in good health. Sequenced material: CD4+ T cells from blood buffy coats. The chain couples TRBV5-1 to TRBJ2-5; a weak D match, TRBD2 (6 bases). CDR3 in DNA: TGCGCCAGCAGCTTGGGTAGCGGATATCGCGAGACCCAGTACTTC. It specifies CASSLGSGYRETQYF. Combining the CDR3 with reference TRBV5-1 and TRBJ2-5 gives the whole variable domain KAGVTQTPRYLIKTRGQQVTLSCSPISGHRSVSWYQQTPGQGLQFLFEYFSETQRNKGNFPGRFSGRQFSNSRSEMNVSTLELGDSALYLCASSLGSGYRETQYFGPGTRLLVL.